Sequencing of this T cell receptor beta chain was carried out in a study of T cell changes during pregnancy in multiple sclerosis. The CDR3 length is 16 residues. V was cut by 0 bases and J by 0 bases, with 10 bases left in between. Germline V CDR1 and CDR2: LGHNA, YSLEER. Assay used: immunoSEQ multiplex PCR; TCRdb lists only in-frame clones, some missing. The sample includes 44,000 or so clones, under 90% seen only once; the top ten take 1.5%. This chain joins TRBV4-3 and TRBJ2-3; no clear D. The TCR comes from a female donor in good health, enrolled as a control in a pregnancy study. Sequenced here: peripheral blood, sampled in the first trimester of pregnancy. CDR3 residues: CASSQDSSASTDTQYF. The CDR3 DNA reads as TGCGCCAGCAGCCAAGATAGCAGCGCTAGCACAGATACGCAGTATTTT.